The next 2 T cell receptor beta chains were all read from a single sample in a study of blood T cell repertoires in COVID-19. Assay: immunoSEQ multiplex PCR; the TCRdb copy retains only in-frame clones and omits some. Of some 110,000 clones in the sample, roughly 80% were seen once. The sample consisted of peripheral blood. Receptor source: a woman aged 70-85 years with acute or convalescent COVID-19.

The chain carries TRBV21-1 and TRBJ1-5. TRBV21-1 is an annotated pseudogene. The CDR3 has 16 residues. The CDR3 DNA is TGTGCCAGCAGCAGGGAGGGCCCGGCTATAGATCAGCCCCAGCATTTT. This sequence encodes CASSREGPAIDQPQHF.

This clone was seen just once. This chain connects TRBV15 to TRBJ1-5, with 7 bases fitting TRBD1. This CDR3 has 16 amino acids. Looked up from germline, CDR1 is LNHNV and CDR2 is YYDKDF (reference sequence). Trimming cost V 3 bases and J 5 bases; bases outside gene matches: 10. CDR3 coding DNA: TGTGCCACCAGCAGGGGGGACAGCTACAATCATCAGCCCCAGCATTTT. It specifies CATSRGDSYNHQPQHF.